The next 5 T cell receptor beta chains were all read from a single sample in a study of OX40 agonist ivuxolimab in advanced cancers. Clones were sequenced by immunoSEQ multiplex PCR, and TCRdb holds only the in-frame ones, with some missing. Of 65,000 to 85,000 clones in the sample, approximately 94% were seen once. This sample comprised CD4+ or CD8+ T cells sorted from blood, obtained in a trial of the OX40 agonist ivuxolimab. These receptors came from an adult with an advanced solid tumor such as melanoma, head and neck, liver or kidney cancer.

The CDR3 coding sequence is TGCAGCGTTGAAGATGGGTGGGCTGGAGAGACCCAGTACTTC. This codes for CSVEDGWAGETQYF. This chain links TRBV29-1 with TRBJ2-5; D is ambiguous. Trimming pared 0 bases from V and 4 bases from J, leaving 12 bases between. Germline values: CDR1 SQVTM, CDR2 ANQGSEA. The CDR3 runs 14 residues.

The gene calls are TRBV10-3 and TRBJ2-1, with TRBD2 identical over 13 bases. V lost 0 bases to trimming and J lost 4 bases; unmatched junction nucleotides: 9. CDR1 and CDR2 from the germline V gene are ENHRY and SYGVKD. The CDR3 sequence is 19 residues long. The CDR3: CAISESVSGTSGVYNEQFF. The CDR3 DNA is TGTGCCATCAGTGAGTCGGTATCGGGGACTAGCGGGGTGTACAATGAGCAGTTCTTC.

This chain links TRBV7-9 with TRBJ1-3, with D possibly being TRBD1 (5 bases). V was cut by 3 bases and J by 2 bases, with 11 bases left in between. In germline, CDR1 is SEHNR, CDR2 FQNEAQ (reference sequence). CDR3 length: 15 amino acids. The CDR3 bases are TGTGCCAGCAGCTTTTCACAGGAACCTGGAAACACCATATATTTT. Its protein is CASSFSQEPGNTIYF.

The chain is built from TRBV25-1 and TRBJ2-7; D is undetermined. The germline V gene has CDR1 MGHDK and CDR2 SYGVNS. V gave up 3 bases and J gave up 6 bases, with 9 bases separating them. The CDR3 is 12 amino acids. This CDR3 is CASSDIGGEQYF. The CDR3 region has the DNA TGTGCCAGCAGTGACATAGGTGGCGAGCAGTACTTC.

This clone was seen once. The chain carries TRBV19 and TRBJ2-5; 9 nucleotides line up with TRBD2. Germline loops: CDR1 LNHDA, CDR2 SQIVND (reference sequence). The CDR3 loop spans 13 amino acids. Losses at the gene ends were 6 bases for V and 7 bases for J; bases not matched to a gene: 6. CDR3 DNA sequence: TGTGCCAGTAGCCGTAGCGGGGGCGGGACCCAGTACTTC. Amino acids: CASSRSGGGTQYF.